This T cell receptor beta chain was recovered during a study of T cell changes during pregnancy in multiple sclerosis. The CDR3 is 14 amino acids. The trim removed 6 bases at V and 3 bases at J, leaving 6 bases unmatched. Germline loops: CDR1 MNHEY, CDR2 SVGAGI. Produced via immunoSEQ multiplex PCR; TCRdb's table is partial and in-frame only. The data show tens of thousands of clones, with about 90% seen just once and about 0.92% held by the top ten. This sample comprised peripheral blood, obtained in the second trimester of pregnancy. The clonotype originates from a female donor with multiple sclerosis, enrolled in a pregnancy study. The V call is TRBV6-5, the J call TRBJ2-7; 9 bases map to TRBD1. For the CDR3, the DNA is TGTGCCAGCAGGGTGACAGGGGGGGACTACGAGCAGTACTTC. It translates to CASRVTGGDYEQYF.